The next 22 T cell receptor beta chains were all read from a single sample in a study of metastatic and nonmetastatic thyroid tumors. Using MiXCR, TCRdb reanalyzed the PCR reads. The sample includes around 5,900 clones, approximately 35% seen only once; the top ten take 16%. No treatment of any kind had been given to any patient before thyroid surgery. The sequenced material came from tumor tissue. Receptors originate from a male donor with papillary thyroid cancer or a benign thyroid nodule (not recorded which). Some clones in this sample may be carry-over from other donors' samples.

The chain links TRBV30 to TRBJ1-5, with a weak D call TRBD1 (6 bases). The CDR3 is made up of 14 amino acids. Trimming cost V 6 bases and J 3 bases, with 15 bases left between them. The germline gives CDR1 GTSNPN, CDR2 SVGIG (reference sequence). The DNA of the CDR3 is TGTGCCTGTACTCCCGGGACAAACAATCAGCCCCAGCATTTT. Protein: CACTPGTNNQPQHF.

By frequency in the sample, this clone is large (0.1 to 1%). The chain joins TRBV15 to TRBJ2-3, with TRBD1 matching over 8 bases. The CDR3 sequence is 18 residues long. Trimming at V came to 2 bases and at J to 4 bases, leaving 14 bases not matched to a gene. CDR1 and CDR2 from the germline V gene are LNHNV and YYDKDF (reference sequence). CDR3 nucleotides: TGTGCCACCAGCAGATCCAACCGGGACAGGACGCAACCAGATACGCAGTATTTT. This gives the protein CATSRSNRDRTQPDTQYF.

The chain couples TRBV7-2 to TRBJ2-7, with 7 nucleotides matching TRBD1. The CDR3 sequence is 13 residues long. The J segment lost 3 bases and the V segment lost 4 bases, leaving 3 bases of the junction unmatched. CDR1 SGHTA and CDR2 FQGNSA come from the germline V gene. The CDR3 nucleotides read TGTGCCAGCAGCTGGGGACAGTACTACGAGCAGTACTTC. Protein: CASSWGQYYEQYF.

The genes are TRBV7-2 and TRBJ2-1, with D perhaps TRBD1 (5 bases). CDR1 is SGHTA and CDR2 is FQGNSA in the germline V gene. The CDR3 contains 13 residues. Trimming removed 4 bases at V and 6 bases at J, with 10 bases between. CDR3 DNA sequence: TGTGCCAGCAGCTATGGTGGGGCCAATGAGCAGTTCTTC. It translates to CASSYGGANEQFF. Using reference TRBV7-2 and TRBJ2-1 for the parts outside the CDR3, the full variable domain is GAGVSQSPSNKVTEKGKDVELRCDPISGHTALYWYRQSLGQGLEFLIYFQGNSAPDKSGLPSDRFSAERTGGSVSTLTIQRTQQEDSAVYLCASSYGGANEQFFGPGTRLTVL.

This clone was observed at least ten times. The chain employs TRBV27 and TRBJ2-1, with 11 positions matching TRBD2. The CDR3 sequence is 16 residues long. The trim removed 5 bases at V and 5 bases at J, leaving 8 bases unmatched. Germline CDR1 and CDR2: MNHEY and SMNVEV (reference sequence). The CDR3 loop is CASSPPSGGPNNEQFF. The DNA of the CDR3 is TGTGCCAGCAGTCCCCCTAGCGGGGGGCCGAACAATGAGCAGTTCTTC.

The rearrangement uses TRBV18 and TRBJ1-5, with D tentatively TRBD1 (6 bases). This CDR3 contains 15 residues. Germline lookup yields CDR1 KGHSH and CDR2 LQKENI. With 4 bases removed from V and 2 bases from J, the gap between germline ends came to 12 bases. The CDR3 sequence is CASSLTGKGNQPQHF. CDR3 DNA: TGTGCCAGCTCACTAACAGGGAAAGGCAATCAGCCCCAGCATTTT.

The rearrangement joins TRBV20-1 to TRBJ2-3; TRBD2 matches 7 bases. CDR1 DFQATT and CDR2 SNEGSKA come from the germline V gene (reference sequence). CDR3 length: 14 amino acids. J lost 3 bases, V lost 6 bases, and 9 bases had no gene match. The CDR3 protein is CSAGEASGTDTQYF. CDR3 bases: TGCAGTGCGGGGGAGGCTAGCGGAACAGATACGCAGTATTTT.

V and J are TRBV12-3 or TRBV12-4 and TRBJ1-3; maybe TRBD1 (5 bases). The CDR3 extends over 17 amino acids. Between the trimmed V and J ends, which lost 2 bases and 4 bases, there was a span of 18 bases. CDR3 bases: TGTGCCAGCAGTTTATTCGACAGCCAGCGATGGGGAAACACCATATATTTT. It yields the protein CASSLFDSQRWGNTIYF.

This clone was recorded a few times. V and J are TRBV2 and TRBJ2-6; no firm D call. The CDR3 loop spans 12 amino acids. V dropped 6 bases and J dropped 4 bases, with 4 bases sitting between them. Germline lookup yields CDR1 SNHLY and CDR2 FYNNEI. This chain's CDR3 is CASRTGANVLTF. CDR3 coding DNA: TGTGCCAGCAGAACCGGGGCCAACGTCCTGACTTTC. The whole variable domain, remainder taken from reference TRBV2 and TRBJ2-6, is EPEVTQTPSHQVTQMGQEVILRCVPISNHLYFYWYRQILGQKVEFLVSFYNNEISEKSEIFDDQFSVERPDGSNFTLKIRSTKLEDSAMYFCASRTGANVLTFGAGSRLTVL.

This clone turned up a few times. This chain uses TRBV28 with TRBJ1-2, with 8 positions matching TRBD1. The germline CDR1 and CDR2 sequences are MDHEN and SYDVKM. The junction had 5 bases not matched to a gene; V was cut back by 6 bases and J by 2 bases. The CDR3 has 14 amino acids. CDR3 residues: CASSPGQGNYGYTF. CDR3 coding DNA: TGTGCCAGCAGCCCCGGACAGGGAAACTATGGCTACACCTTC.

The V call is TRBV18, the J call TRBJ2-1; TRBD1 aligns across 7 bases. There are 13 residues in the CDR3. The V and J ends lost 6 bases and 6 bases, in that order; junction bases with no gene match: 5. Germline V gene sequence: CDR1 KGHSH, CDR2 LQKENI. The CDR3 sequence: CASSSNRGNEQFF. The CDR3 DNA is TGTGCCAGCTCGTCCAACAGGGGCAATGAGCAGTTCTTC. Combining the CDR3 with reference TRBV18 and TRBJ2-1 gives the whole variable domain NAGVMQNPRHLVRRRGQEARLRCSPMKGHSHVYWYRQLPEEGLKFMVYLQKENIIDESGMPKERFSAEFPKEGPSILRIQQVVRGDSAAYFCASSSNRGNEQFFGPGTRLTVL.

A remark on this clone: One junction end disagrees with the germline gene, perhaps due to a read error. The gene calls are TRBV6-5 and TRBJ1-3; D gene unclear. Germline CDR1 is MNHEY and CDR2 is SVGAGI. This CDR3 spans 14 amino acids. CDR3 sequence: CAGRYGESGNTIYF. In nucleotides, the CDR3 is TGTGCCGGCAGGTACGGAGAATCTGGAAACACCATATATTTT.

V usage is TRBV6-5 and J usage is TRBJ1-2; no clear D gene. CDR3 length: 14 amino acids. Deletions cut 4 bases from V and 8 bases from J, with 17 bases between. Germline V lookup: CDR1 MNHEY, CDR2 SVGAGI. This CDR3 is CASSFRREGKGYTF. The CDR3 DNA sequence: TGTGCCAGCAGTTTCCGGCGGGAGGGAAAAGGCTACACCTTC.

J is TRBJ1-1 and V is TRBV11-2; no reliable D call. The CDR3 spans 13 residues. The V end was cut by 1 base, the J end by 1 base, with 4 bases between. Per the germline V gene, CDR1 is SGHAT and CDR2 is FQNNGV. CDR3 DNA sequence: TGTGCCAGCAGCTTAGGGGAGAACACTGAAGCTTTCTTT. Translation: CASSLGENTEAFF.

The CDR3 DNA reads TGTGCCAGCAGCACCAAACCGGGGAATGAGCAGTTCTTC. Its protein product is CASSTKPGNEQFF. The chain employs TRBV6-1 and TRBJ2-1, with D perhaps TRBD2 (5 bases). The CDR3 is 13 amino acids. Trimming removed 6 bases from V and 7 bases from J, with 13 bases in between. Germline CDR1 is MNHNS and CDR2 is SASEGT.

The chain has TRBV25-1 and TRBJ2-7; 7 nucleotides line up with TRBD1. The CDR3 has 15 residues. V lost 2 bases to trimming and J lost 0 bases; unmatched junction nucleotides: 4. Germline V lookup: CDR1 MGHDK, CDR2 SYGVNS. This CDR3 is CASSEGTVSSYEQYF. For the CDR3, the DNA is TGTGCCAGCAGTGAAGGGACAGTGAGCTCCTACGAGCAGTACTTC.

In its sample, this clone ranks as medium-sized. The J gene is TRBJ1-2, the V gene TRBV14, with D uncertain. The germline V gene has CDR1 SGHDN and CDR2 FVKESK. The CDR3 consists of 13 residues. V shed 4 bases and J shed 6 bases, with 12 bases lying between them. The CDR3 sequence: CASSLYLKDGYTF. CDR3 nucleotides: TGTGCCAGCAGCCTATACCTAAAAGATGGCTACACCTTC. Complete variable domain (other parts from reference TRBV14 and TRBJ1-2): EAGVTQFPSHSVIEKGQTVTLRCDPISGHDNLYWYRRVMGKEIKFLLHFVKESKQDESGMPNNRFLAERTGGTYSTLKVQPAELEDSGVYFCASSLYLKDGYTFGSGTRLTVV.

The V and J genes are TRBV11-2 and TRBJ1-1, with D perhaps TRBD1 (6 bases). V was shortened by 6 bases and J by 8 bases, with 19 bases between the two germline ends. The V gene's germline CDR1 is SGHAT and CDR2 FQNNGV. This CDR3 has 14 amino acids. CDR3 nucleotides: TGTGCCAGCAGTCTAAGGCTACAGGGTGGCGAAGCTTTCTTT. Residues: CASSLRLQGGEAFF. Full variable domain (remainder filled in from reference TRBV11-2 and TRBJ1-1): EAGVAQSPRYKIIEKRQSVAFWCNPISGHATLYWYQQILGQGPKLLIQFQNNGVVDDSQLPKDRFSAERLKGVDSTLKIQPAKLEDSAVYLCASSLRLQGGEAFFGQGTRLTVV.

This clone was found a few times. The chain recombines TRBV6-5 with TRBJ2-3; D might be TRBD2 (5 bases). The CDR3 length is 18 residues. CDR1 MNHEY and CDR2 SVGAGI come from the germline V gene. V gave up 6 bases and J gave up 1 base, with 23 bases separating them. DNA for the CDR3: TGTGCCAGCAGGAGCCATTCCGGGCGGGTCGGGGGCACAGATACGCAGTATTTT. It specifies CASRSHSGRVGGTDTQYF.

This chain's CDR3 is CASSRWGGDITGELFF. The CDR3 DNA reads TGTGCCAGCAGTCGATGGGGTGGGGACATCACCGGGGAGCTGTTTTTT. The rearrangement uses TRBV7-3 and TRBJ2-2; TRBD1 might be the D (6 bases). V was cut by 6 bases and J by 4 bases, with 18 bases left in between. The CDR3 runs 16 residues. In germline, CDR1 is SGHTA, CDR2 FQGTGA.

The chain recombines TRBV4-2 with TRBJ2-7; unclear D gene. The CDR3 runs 11 residues. Germline V gives CDR1 LGHNA, CDR2 YNFKEQ. V was shortened by 2 bases and J by 3 bases, with 2 bases between the two germline ends. CDR3 loop: CASSQNYEQYF. CDR3 bases: TGTGCCAGCAGCCAAAACTACGAGCAGTACTTC.

The sample holds a few counts of this clone. The chain couples TRBV2 to TRBJ1-6; perhaps TRBD1 as D (6 bases). The CDR3 length is 13 residues. Germline V lookup: CDR1 SNHLY, CDR2 FYNNEI. Trimming stripped 7 bases from V and 7 bases from J, with 11 bases between. As DNA, the CDR3 is TGTGCCAGCACTCCTACAGGGAATTCACCCCTCCACTTT. Amino acid sequence: CASTPTGNSPLHF.